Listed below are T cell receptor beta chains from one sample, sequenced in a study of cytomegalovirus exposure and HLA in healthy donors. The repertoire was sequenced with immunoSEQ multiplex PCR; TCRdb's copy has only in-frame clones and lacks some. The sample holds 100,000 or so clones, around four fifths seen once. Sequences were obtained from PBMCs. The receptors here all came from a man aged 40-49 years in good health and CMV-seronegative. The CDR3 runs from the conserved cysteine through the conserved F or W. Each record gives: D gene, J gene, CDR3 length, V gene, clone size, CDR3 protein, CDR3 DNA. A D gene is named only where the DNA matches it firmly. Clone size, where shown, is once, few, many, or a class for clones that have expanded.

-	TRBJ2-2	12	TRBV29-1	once	CSVEQGTGELFF	TGCAGCGTCGAACAGGGAACCGGGGAGCTGTTTTTT
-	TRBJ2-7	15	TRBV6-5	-	CASSYQRASSYEQYF	TGTGCCAGCAGTTACCAACGCGCAAGCTCCTACGAGCAGTACTTC
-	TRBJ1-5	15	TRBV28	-	CASSSGLYSNQPQHF	TGTGCCAGCAGTTCGGGTCTCTATAGCAATCAGCCCCAGCATTTT
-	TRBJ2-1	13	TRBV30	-	CAWSVSGHNEQFF	TGTGCCTGGAGTGTCAGCGGTCACAATGAGCAGTTCTTC
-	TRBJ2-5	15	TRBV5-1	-	CASTPAAGYQETQYF	TGCGCCAGCACCCCCGCGGCGGGGTACCAAGAGACCCAGTACTTC
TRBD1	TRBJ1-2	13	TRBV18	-	CASSPPGGYGYTF	TGTGCCAGCTCACCTCCAGGGGGCTATGGCTACACCTTC
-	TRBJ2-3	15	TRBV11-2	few	CASSLFGGRGDTQYF	TGTGCCAGCAGCTTATTTGGGGGGAGAGGAGATACGCAGTATTTT
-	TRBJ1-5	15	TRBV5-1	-	CASSSGTPSNQPQHF	TGCGCCAGCAGCTCCGGGACACCAAGCAATCAGCCCCAGCATTTT
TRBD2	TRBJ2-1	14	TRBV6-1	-	CASTSGGPGGEQFF	TGTGCCAGCACATCGGGGGGGCCCGGCGGTGAGCAGTTCTTC
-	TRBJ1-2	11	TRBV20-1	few	CSAPHFNGYTF	TGCAGTGCCCCCCATTTCAATGGCTACACCTTC
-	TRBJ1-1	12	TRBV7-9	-	CSSSLPTTEAFF	TGTTCCAGCAGCTTACCTACTACTGAAGCTTTCTTT
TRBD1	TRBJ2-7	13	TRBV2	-	CASVRDRENEQYF	TGTGCCAGCGTCCGGGACAGGGAGAACGAGCAGTACTTC
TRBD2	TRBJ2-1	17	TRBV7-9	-	CASSLVQVAGGHNEQFF	TGTGCCAGCAGTCTAGTCCAAGTCGCGGGGGGCCACAATGAGCAGTTCTTC
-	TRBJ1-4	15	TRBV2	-	CASSRSTDPNEKLFF	TGTGCCAGCAGCCGCTCGACAGACCCCAATGAAAAACTGTTTTTT
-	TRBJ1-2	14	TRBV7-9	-	CASSPRNEDYGYTF	TGTGCCAGCAGCCCTCGAAATGAGGATTATGGCTACACCTTC
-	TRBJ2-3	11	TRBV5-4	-	CASSSGDTQYF	TGTGCCAGCAGCTCCGGAGATACGCAGTATTTT
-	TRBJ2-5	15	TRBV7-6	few	CASSLVAGEGGTQYF	TGTGCCAGCAGCTTAGTGGCAGGGGAAGGGGGGACCCAGTACTTC
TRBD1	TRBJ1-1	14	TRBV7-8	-	CASSSRQGGTEAFF	TGTGCCAGCAGCTCGAGACAGGGCGGCACTGAAGCTTTCTTT
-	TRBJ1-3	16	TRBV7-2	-	CASSPREQFSGNTIYF	TGTGCCAGCAGTCCACGCGAACAGTTTTCTGGAAACACCATATATTTT
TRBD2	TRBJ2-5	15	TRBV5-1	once	CASSGLAGAQETQYF	TGCGCCAGCAGCGGACTAGCGGGGGCCCAAGAGACCCAGTACTTC
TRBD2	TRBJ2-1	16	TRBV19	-	CASSFSSGGFNNEQFF	TGTGCCAGTAGTTTCTCTAGCGGGGGTTTCAACAATGAGCAGTTCTTC
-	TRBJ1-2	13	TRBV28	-	CASTLAEIYGYTF	TGTGCCAGCACTCTTGCGGAGATCTATGGCTACACCTTC
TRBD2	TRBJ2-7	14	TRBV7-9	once	CASSSGLDYVEQYF	TGTGCCAGCAGCTCAGGACTAGATTACGTCGAGCAGTACTTC
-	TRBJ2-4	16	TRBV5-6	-	CASSFRGVLAKNIQYF	TGTGCCAGCAGCTTCAGGGGCGTTCTAGCCAAAAACATTCAGTACTTC
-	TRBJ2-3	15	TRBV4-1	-	CASSQDEEITDTQYF	TGCGCCAGCAGCCAAGATGAGGAGATCACAGATACGCAGTATTTT
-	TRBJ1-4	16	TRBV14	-	CASSQDYAGKVEKLFF	TGTGCCAGCAGCCAAGATTACGCAGGGAAGGTCGAAAAACTGTTTTTT
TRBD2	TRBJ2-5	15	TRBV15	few	CATTGTSGAQETQYF	TGTGCCACCACGGGGACTAGCGGGGCTCAAGAGACCCAGTACTTC
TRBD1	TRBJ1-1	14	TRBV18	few	CASTDRAQNTEAFF	TGTGCCAGCACCGACAGGGCTCAGAACACTGAAGCTTTCTTT
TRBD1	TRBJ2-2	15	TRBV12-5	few	CASVRTGDPTGELFF	TGTGCTAGTGTCAGGACAGGGGACCCTACCGGGGAGCTGTTTTTT
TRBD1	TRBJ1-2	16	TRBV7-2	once	CASSQTVGTANYGYTF	TGTGCCAGCAGCCAAACCGTGGGGACAGCTAACTATGGCTACACCTTC
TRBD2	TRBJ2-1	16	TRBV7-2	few	CASSLAGGIAGSEQFF	TGCGCCAGCAGCTTAGCGGGCGGGATAGCCGGGAGTGAGCAGTTCTTC